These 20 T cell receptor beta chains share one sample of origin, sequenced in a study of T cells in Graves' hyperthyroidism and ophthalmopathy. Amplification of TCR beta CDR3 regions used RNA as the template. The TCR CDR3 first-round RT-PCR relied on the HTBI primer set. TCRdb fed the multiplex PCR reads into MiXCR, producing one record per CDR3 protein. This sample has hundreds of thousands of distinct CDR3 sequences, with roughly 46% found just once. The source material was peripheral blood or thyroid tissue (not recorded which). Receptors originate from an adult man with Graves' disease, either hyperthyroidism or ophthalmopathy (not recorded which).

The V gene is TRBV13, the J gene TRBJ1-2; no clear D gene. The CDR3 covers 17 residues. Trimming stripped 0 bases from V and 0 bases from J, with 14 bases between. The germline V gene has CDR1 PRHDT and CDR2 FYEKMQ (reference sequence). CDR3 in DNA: TGTGCCAGCAGCTTAGGTGGCATCCCGCGAGCTAACTATGGCTACACCTTC. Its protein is CASSLGGIPRANYGYTF.

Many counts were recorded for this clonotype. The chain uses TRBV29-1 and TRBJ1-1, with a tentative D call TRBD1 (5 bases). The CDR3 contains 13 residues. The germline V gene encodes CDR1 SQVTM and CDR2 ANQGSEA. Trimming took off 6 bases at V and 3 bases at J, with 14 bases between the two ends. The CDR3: CSVDRGGYTEAFF. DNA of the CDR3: TGCAGCGTAGACCGGGGCGGGTACACTGAAGCTTTCTTT.

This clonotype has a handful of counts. DNA for the CDR3: TGTGCCAGCACTGCAGGCAGCAACTCCTATAATTCACCCCTCCACTTT. Amino acid sequence: CASTAGSNSYNSPLHF. The rearrangement joins TRBV7-9 to TRBJ1-6; D gene uncertain. Per the germline V gene, CDR1 is SEHNR and CDR2 is FQNEAQ (reference sequence). The ends were cut back, 7 bases at V and 0 bases at J, with 13 bases in the middle. The CDR3 spans 16 residues. Looking up the rest from reference TRBV7-9 and TRBJ1-6 gives the full variable domain: DTGVSQNPRHKITKRGQNVTFRCDPISEHNRLYWYRQTLGQGPEFLTYFQNEAQLEKSRLLSDRFSAERPKGSFSTLEIQRTEQGDSAMYLCASTAGSNSYNSPLHFGNGTRLTVT.

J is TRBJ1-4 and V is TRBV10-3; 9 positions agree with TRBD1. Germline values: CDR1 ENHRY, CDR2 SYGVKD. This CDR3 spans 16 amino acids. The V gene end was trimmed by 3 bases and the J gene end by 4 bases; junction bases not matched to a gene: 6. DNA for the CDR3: TGTGCCATCAGTGAACAGGGGGCGGTTAGTAATGAAAAACTGTTTTTT. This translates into CAISEQGAVSNEKLFF.

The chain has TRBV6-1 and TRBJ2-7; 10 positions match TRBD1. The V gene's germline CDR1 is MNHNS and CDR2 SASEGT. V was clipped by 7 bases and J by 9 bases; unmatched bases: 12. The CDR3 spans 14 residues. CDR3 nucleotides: TGTGCCAGCAACACCGGGACAGGGGTATATGGGCAGTACTTC. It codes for CASNTGTGVYGQYF.

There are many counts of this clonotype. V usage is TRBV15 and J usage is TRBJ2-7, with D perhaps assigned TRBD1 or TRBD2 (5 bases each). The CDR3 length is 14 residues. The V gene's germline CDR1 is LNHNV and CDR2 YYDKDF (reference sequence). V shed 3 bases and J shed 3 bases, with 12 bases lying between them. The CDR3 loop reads CATSSASRGYEQYF. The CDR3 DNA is TGTGCCACCAGCAGCGCCTCGAGGGGCTACGAGCAGTACTTC.

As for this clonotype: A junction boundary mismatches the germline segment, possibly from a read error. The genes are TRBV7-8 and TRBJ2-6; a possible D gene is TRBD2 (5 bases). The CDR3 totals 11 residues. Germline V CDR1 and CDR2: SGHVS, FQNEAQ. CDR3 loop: CASSLADSEAF. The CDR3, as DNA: TGTGCCAGCAGCTTAGCGGACTCTGAAGCTTTC.

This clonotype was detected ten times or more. The CDR3: CASSALTAVNQPQHF. CDR3 nucleotide sequence: TGTGCCAGCAGTGCCCTGACAGCTGTCAATCAGCCCCAGCATTTT. The rearrangement links TRBV2 to TRBJ1-5; possible D gene TRBD1, 5 bases. The CDR3 is 15 residues long. Germline-derived CDR1 and CDR2 are SNHLY and FYNNEI. The germline V and J ends were trimmed by 4 bases and 3 bases, with 13 bases remaining between them.

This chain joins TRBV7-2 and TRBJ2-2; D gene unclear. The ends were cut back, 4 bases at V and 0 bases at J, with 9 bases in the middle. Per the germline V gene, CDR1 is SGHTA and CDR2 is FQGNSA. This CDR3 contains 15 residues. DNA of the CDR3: TGTGCCAGCAGCTCGGACGCAACGAACACCGGGGAGCTGTTTTTT. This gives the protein CASSSDATNTGELFF.

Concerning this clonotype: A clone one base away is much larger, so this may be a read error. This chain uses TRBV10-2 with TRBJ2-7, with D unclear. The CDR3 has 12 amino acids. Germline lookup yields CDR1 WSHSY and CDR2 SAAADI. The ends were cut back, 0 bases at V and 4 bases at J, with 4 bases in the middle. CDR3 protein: CASSESDYEQYF. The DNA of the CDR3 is TGCGCCAGCAGTGAGTCGGATTACGAGCAGTACTTC.

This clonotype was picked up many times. The CDR3: CASSSQAWTGNTEAFF. CDR3 sequence (DNA): TGTGCCAGCAGCTCCCAGGCTTGGACAGGCAACACTGAAGCTTTCTTT. V usage is TRBV7-9 and J usage is TRBJ1-1; 7 nucleotides align to TRBD1. Trimming removed 4 bases from V and 2 bases from J; junction bases left unmatched: 10. There are 16 residues in the CDR3. In germline, CDR1 is SEHNR, CDR2 FQNEAQ (reference sequence). The whole variable domain, filled in from reference TRBV7-9 and TRBJ1-1, reads DTGVSQNPRHKITKRGQNVTFRCDPISEHNRLYWYRQTLGQGPEFLTYFQNEAQLEKSRLLSDRFSAERPKGSFSTLEIQRTEQGDSAMYLCASSSQAWTGNTEAFFGQGTRLTVV.

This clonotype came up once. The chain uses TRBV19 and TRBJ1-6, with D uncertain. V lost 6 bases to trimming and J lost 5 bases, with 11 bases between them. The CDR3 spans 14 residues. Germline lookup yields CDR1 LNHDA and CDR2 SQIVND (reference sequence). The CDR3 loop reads CASRRRIDNSPLHF. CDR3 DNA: TGTGCCAGTAGGCGCCGGATTGATAATTCACCCCTCCACTTT.

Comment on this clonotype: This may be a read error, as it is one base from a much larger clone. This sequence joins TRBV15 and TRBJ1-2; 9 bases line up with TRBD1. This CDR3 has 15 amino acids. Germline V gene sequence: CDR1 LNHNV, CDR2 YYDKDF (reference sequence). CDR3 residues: CATGRGDRAFEGYTF. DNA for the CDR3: TGTGCCACCGGCAGAGGGGACAGGGCTTTTGAAGGCTACACCTTC.

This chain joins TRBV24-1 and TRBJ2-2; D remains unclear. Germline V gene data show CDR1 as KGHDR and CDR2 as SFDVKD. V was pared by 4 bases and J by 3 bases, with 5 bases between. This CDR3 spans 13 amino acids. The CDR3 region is CATSELDTGELFF. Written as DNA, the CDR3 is TGTGCCACCAGTGAGCTGGACACCGGGGAGCTGTTTTTT.

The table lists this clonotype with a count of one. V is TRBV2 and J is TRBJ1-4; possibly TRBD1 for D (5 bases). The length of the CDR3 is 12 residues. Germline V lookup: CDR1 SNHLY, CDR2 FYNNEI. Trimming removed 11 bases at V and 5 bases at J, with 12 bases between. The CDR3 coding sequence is TGTGCCCTCCGGGACTTGAATGAAAAACTGTTTTTT. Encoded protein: CALRDLNEKLFF.

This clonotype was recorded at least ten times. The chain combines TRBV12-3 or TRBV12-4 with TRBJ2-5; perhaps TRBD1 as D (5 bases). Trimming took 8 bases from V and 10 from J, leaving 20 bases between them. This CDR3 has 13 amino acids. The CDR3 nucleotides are TGTGCCAGCGCGGCAGGGATTGTGGGTGACCAGTACTTC. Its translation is CASAAGIVGDQYF.

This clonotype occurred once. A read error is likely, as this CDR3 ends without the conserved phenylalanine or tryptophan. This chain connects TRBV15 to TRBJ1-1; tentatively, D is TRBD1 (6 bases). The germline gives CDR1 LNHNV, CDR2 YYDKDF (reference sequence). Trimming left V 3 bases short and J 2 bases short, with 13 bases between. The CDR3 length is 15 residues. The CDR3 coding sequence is TGTGCCACCAGCAGTGTACGGGGGCCAAACACTGAAGCTTTCTCT. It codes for CATSSVRGPNTEAFS.

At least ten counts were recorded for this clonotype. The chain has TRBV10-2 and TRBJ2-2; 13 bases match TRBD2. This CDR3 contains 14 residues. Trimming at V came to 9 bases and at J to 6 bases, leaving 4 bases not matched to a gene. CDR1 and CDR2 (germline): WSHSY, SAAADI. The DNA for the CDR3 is TGCGCCAGTTCCGGACTAGCGGGGGCCGGGGAGCTGTTTTTT. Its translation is CASSGLAGAGELFF.

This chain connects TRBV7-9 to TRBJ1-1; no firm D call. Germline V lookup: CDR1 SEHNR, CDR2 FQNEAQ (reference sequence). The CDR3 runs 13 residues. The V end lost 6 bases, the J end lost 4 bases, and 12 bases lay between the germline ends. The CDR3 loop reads CASRDGQSTEAFF. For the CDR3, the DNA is TGTGCCAGCAGAGACGGGCAGAGCACTGAAGCTTTCTTT. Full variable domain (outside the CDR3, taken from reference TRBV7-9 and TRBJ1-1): DTGVSQNPRHKITKRGQNVTFRCDPISEHNRLYWYRQTLGQGPEFLTYFQNEAQLEKSRLLSDRFSAERPKGSFSTLEIQRTEQGDSAMYLCASRDGQSTEAFFGQGTRLTVV.

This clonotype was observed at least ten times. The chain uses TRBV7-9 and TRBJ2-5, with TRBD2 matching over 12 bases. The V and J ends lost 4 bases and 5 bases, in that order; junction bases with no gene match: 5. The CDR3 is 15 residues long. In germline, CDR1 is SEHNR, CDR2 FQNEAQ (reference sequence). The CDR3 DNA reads TGTGCCAGCAGCTCCACTAGCGGGAGGTGGGAGACCCAGTACTTC. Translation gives CASSSTSGRWETQYF.